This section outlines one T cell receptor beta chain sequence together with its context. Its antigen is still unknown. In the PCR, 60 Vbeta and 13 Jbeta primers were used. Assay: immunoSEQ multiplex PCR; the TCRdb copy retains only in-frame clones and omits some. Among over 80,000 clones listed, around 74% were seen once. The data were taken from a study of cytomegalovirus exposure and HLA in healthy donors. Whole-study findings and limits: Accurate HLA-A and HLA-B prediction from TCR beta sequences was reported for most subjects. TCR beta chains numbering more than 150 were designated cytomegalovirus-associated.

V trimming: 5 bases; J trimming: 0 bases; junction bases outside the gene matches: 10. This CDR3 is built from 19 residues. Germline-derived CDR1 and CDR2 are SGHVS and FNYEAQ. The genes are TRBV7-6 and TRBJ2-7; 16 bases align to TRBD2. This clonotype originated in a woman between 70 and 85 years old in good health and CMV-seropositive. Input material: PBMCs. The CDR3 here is CASSPNSGTSGRASYEQYF. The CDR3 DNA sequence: TGTGCCAGCAGCCCAAATTCCGGGACTAGCGGGAGGGCCTCCTACGAGCAGTACTTC.